This T cell receptor (beta chain) was observed in a study of PD-1 blockade in classical Hodgkin lymphoma. Germline values: CDR1 MNHNS, CDR2 SASEGT. The CDR3 length is 12 residues. Comment on this clone: Its ends do not fully match the called genes, so a read error is possible.

The time point denotes: cycle 4 day 1 (C4D1), after five to seven weeks of nivolumab. Following autologous stem cell transplantation, relapse occurred in every patient, and exposure to brentuximab vedotin varied. By magnetic negative selection, CD4+ T cells were purified from thawed PBMCs. TCRdb's copy holds only in-frame clones and misses some; the assay was immunoSEQ multiplex PCR. The sample holds 25,000 to 35,000 clones, approximately 81% seen once. The chain combines TRBV6-1 with TRBJ1-5; maybe TRBD1 (5 bases). The specimen was CD4+ T cells from blood, collected before the fourth cycle of nivolumab. This sequence originates from a human donor with classical Hodgkin lymphoma. CDR3 in amino acids: CASREGVQPQHF. The CDR3 DNA is TGTGCCAGCAGAGAAGGGGTTCAGCCCCAGCATTTT.